These 9 T cell receptor beta chains originate from one sample sequenced in a study of blood T cells in healthy people across ages. Sample-barcoded 5' priming and a J-beta primer mix drove a second PCR of roughly 7 to 11 cycles. Using its own MiXCR run on the 5' RACE reads, TCRdb lists one record per CDR3 protein. The sample has some 920,000 distinct CDR3 sequences, roughly 47% seen once. Specimen: blood. Receptors were obtained from a woman aged 55-70 years in good health.

The chain employs TRBV2 and TRBJ2-7; 12 nucleotides agree with TRBD1. The germline V gene encodes CDR1 SNHLY and CDR2 FYNNEI. This CDR3 is built from 16 residues. V gave up 10 bases and J gave up 0 bases; unmatched junction bases: 10. In DNA form, the CDR3 reads TGTGCCACTCATTCCGGGACAGGGGGCTACTCCTACGAGCAGTACTTC. This encodes CATHSGTGGYSYEQYF.

Comment on this clonotype: The junction departs from germline at one end; a sequencing error may be responsible. In DNA form, the CDR3 reads TGTGCCAGCAGCTCAAACAAAGAGCAGTTCTTC. It is translated as CASSSNKEQFF. The genes are TRBV7-2 and TRBJ2-1, with D hard to call. The CDR3 loop spans 11 amino acids. From germline, CDR1 is SGHTA and CDR2 FQGNSA.

DNA for the CDR3: TGTGCCAGCAGTGACAGCCCGGAGGGCACAGATACGCAGTATTTT. It codes for CASSDSPEGTDTQYF. This rearrangement joins TRBV6-1 to TRBJ2-3, with D perhaps matching TRBD2 (5 bases). This CDR3 is built from 15 residues. The germline CDR1 and CDR2 sequences are MNHNS and SASEGT. The V gene lost 3 bases and the J gene lost 1 base, with 11 bases spanning the gap.

This chain joins TRBV6-5 and TRBJ2-7; TRBD2 matches 7 bases. There are 14 residues in the CDR3. Trimming removed 5 bases from V and 2 bases from J; junction bases left unmatched: 6. CDR1 is MNHEY, CDR2 SVGAGI, per germline. This CDR3 is CASSRRLAAYEQYF. CDR3 DNA: TGTGCCAGCAGTAGAAGACTAGCCGCCTACGAGCAGTACTTC.

The chain employs TRBV5-1 and TRBJ1-3, with TRBD1 as a possible D gene (5 bases). CDR3 length: 16 residues. Germline CDR1 is SGHRS and CDR2 is YFSETQ. V dropped 3 bases and J dropped 0 bases, with 13 bases sitting between them. The CDR3 sequence: CASSWEEGASGNTIYF. In nucleotides, the CDR3 is TGCGCCAGCAGCTGGGAAGAAGGGGCCTCTGGAAACACCATATATTTT. The complete variable domain, with remaining parts taken from reference TRBV5-1 and TRBJ1-3, reads KAGVTQTPRYLIKTRGQQVTLSCSPISGHRSVSWYQQTPGQGLQFLFEYFSETQRNKGNFPGRFSGRQFSNSRSEMNVSTLELGDSALYLCASSWEEGASGNTIYFGEGSWLTVV.

V usage is TRBV3-1 and J usage is TRBJ2-2, with no clear D. The germline gives CDR1 LGHDT, CDR2 YNNKEL (reference sequence). CDR3 length: 16 amino acids. The V end was cut by 1 base, the J end by 5 bases, with 14 bases between. The CDR3 nucleotides read TGTGCCAGCAGCCAAGCTTACGCGTTGGGTACCGGGGAGCTGTTTTTT. It encodes CASSQAYALGTGELFF. Complete variable domain (other parts from reference TRBV3-1 and TRBJ2-2): DTAVSQTPKYLVTQMGNDKSIKCEQNLGHDTMYWYKQDSKKFLKIMFSYNNKELIINETVPNRFSPKSPDKAHLNLHINSLELGDSAVYFCASSQAYALGTGELFFGEGSRLTVL.

This clonotype has a handful of counts. V and J are TRBV28 and TRBJ2-7; D is unresolved. CDR3 length: 13 residues. Trimming took off 2 bases at V and 2 bases at J, with 7 bases between the two ends. CDR1 is MDHEN, CDR2 SYDVKM, per germline. In DNA form, the CDR3 reads TGTGCCAGCAGTTTACGGGTCCCCTACGAGCAGTACTTC. Translation gives CASSLRVPYEQYF.

This rearrangement joins TRBV24-1 to TRBJ2-7; 10 bases are shared with TRBD2. This CDR3 is built from 15 residues. V lost 2 bases and J lost 7; bases outside the gene matches: 7. CDR1 and CDR2 (germline): KGHDR, SFDVKD. CDR3 sequence (DNA): TGTGCCACCAGTGATTCCGGGACTAGCGTCAATGAGCAGTACTTC. It yields the protein CATSDSGTSVNEQYF.

The V gene is TRBV6-2 or TRBV6-3, the J gene TRBJ2-5, with 7 bases matching TRBD1. The end of the DNA fits TRBJ2-7 better, so the J call may be wrong. Looked up from germline, CDR1 is MNHEY and CDR2 is SVGEGT. The CDR3 totals 14 residues. CDR3 loop: CASSRLGTAFEQYF. In nucleotides, the CDR3 is TGTGCCAGCAGCCGTCTGGGGACAGCCTTCGAGCAGTACTTC.